Each of the 27 T cell receptor beta chains below was sequenced from the same sample in a study of CD8 T cells in Susac syndrome. When the RNA was reverse transcribed, random hexamers were used with an input of 0.5 to 1 ug. TCRdb re-called the immunoSEQ multiplex PCR reads with MiXCR, one entry per CDR3 protein. The data show some 450,000 distinct CDR3 sequences, approximately 89% seen once. Specimen: CD8+ T cells from PBMCs. Receptor source: a human donor with multiple sclerosis.

The chain couples TRBV7-9 to TRBJ2-2; TRBD1 agrees at 7 bases. Trimming at V came to 8 bases and at J to 0 bases, leaving 9 bases not matched to a gene. The germline CDR1 and CDR2 sequences are SEHNR and FQNEAQ (reference sequence). The CDR3 runs to 16 residues. CDR3 nucleotides: TGTGCCAGCCCAACGCTGGGGACAGCGAACACCGGGGAGCTGTTTTTT. It translates to CASPTLGTANTGELFF.

This clonotype occurred once. The chain combines TRBV14 with TRBJ2-5; D may be TRBD1 (6 bases). The CDR3 runs to 14 residues. Germline lookup yields CDR1 SGHDN and CDR2 FVKESK. Deletions cut 3 bases from V and 7 bases from J, with 15 bases between. The CDR3 coding sequence is TGTGCCAGCAGCCATAAGGGGGTCGGAGTGACCCAGTACTTC. It is translated as CASSHKGVGVTQYF. Variable domain in full (rest from reference TRBV14 and TRBJ2-5): EAGVTQFPSHSVIEKGQTVTLRCDPISGHDNLYWYRRVMGKEIKFLLHFVKESKQDESGMPNNRFLAERTGGTYSTLKVQPAELEDSGVYFCASSHKGVGVTQYFGPGTRLLVL.

The chain has TRBV5-5 and TRBJ2-1; TRBD2 aligns across 8 bases. The CDR3 is 15 residues long. V shed 4 bases, J shed 7 bases, and the junction held 10 bases outside the gene matches. Germline V gene sequence: CDR1 SGHKS, CDR2 YYEKEE (reference sequence). CDR3 sequence reads: CASSLSGGGRNEQFF. The DNA for the CDR3 is TGTGCCAGCAGCCTCAGCGGGGGAGGACGGAATGAGCAGTTCTTC.

The gene calls are TRBV4-1 and TRBJ2-7, with 7 nucleotides matching TRBD2. The germline V gene encodes CDR1 MGHRA and CDR2 YSYEKL. The CDR3 length is 15 residues. J gave up 3 bases and V 1 base, and 6 bases lay outside the gene matches. CDR3 DNA sequence: TGCGCCAGCAGCCAAGTCGGGGGGACGAACTACGAGCAGTACTTC. Amino acids: CASSQVGGTNYEQYF.

The chain employs TRBV13 and TRBJ2-7; D is uncertain. V was trimmed by 5 bases and J by 3 bases, leaving 14 bases between them. This CDR3 has 14 residues. Germline CDR1 PRHDT, CDR2 FYEKMQ (reference sequence). CDR3 amino acids: CASSLGHTDYEQYF. The CDR3 DNA reads as TGTGCCAGCAGCCTCGGGCACACGGACTACGAGCAGTACTTC.

This chain uses TRBV27 with TRBJ2-1; D not resolved. Trimming took 4 bases from V and 0 from J, leaving 13 bases between them. Germline CDR1 and CDR2: MNHEY and SMNVEV (reference sequence). The CDR3 contains 16 residues. This chain's CDR3 is CASSWTRPSSYNEQFF. The CDR3 region has the DNA TGTGCCAGCAGTTGGACGAGGCCGAGCTCCTACAATGAGCAGTTCTTC.

The chain combines TRBV30 with TRBJ1-5; 8 nucleotides agree with TRBD1. CDR3 length: 20 amino acids. Trimming cost V 2 bases and J 5 bases; bases outside gene matches: 23. The germline V gene has CDR1 GTSNPN and CDR2 SVGIG (reference sequence). The CDR3 DNA reads as TGTGCCTGGAGTTTCCTTACGGGACAGGTCATACCCAACTACGATCAGCCCCAGCATTTT. Its protein product is CAWSFLTGQVIPNYDQPQHF.

This chain uses TRBV4-1 with TRBJ1-1; 8 bases line up with TRBD1. The CDR3 totals 14 residues. The germline V gene encodes CDR1 MGHRA and CDR2 YSYEKL. V was pared by 4 bases and J by 3 bases, with 4 bases of the junction left unmatched. CDR3 protein: CASSPQGADTEAFF. DNA of the CDR3: TGCGCCAGCAGCCCCCAGGGGGCGGACACTGAAGCTTTCTTT.

This clonotype has just a few counts. The rearrangement joins TRBV12-3 or TRBV12-4 to TRBJ1-1, with 7 nucleotides matching TRBD1. J gave up 5 bases and V 4 bases, and 4 bases lay outside the gene matches. The CDR3 runs 13 residues. CDR3: CASSSQGRTEAFF. In DNA, the CDR3 is TGTGCCAGCAGTTCACAGGGGCGGACTGAAGCTTTCTTT.

The chain carries TRBV29-1 and TRBJ2-7; TRBD2 matches 13 bases. CDR1 is SQVTM and CDR2 is ANQGSEA in the germline V gene. There are 13 residues in the CDR3. After removal of 5 bases from V and 4 bases from J, the junction contained 2 bases not matched to a gene. Here the CDR3 reads CSVRTSGRYEQYF. The CDR3 region has the DNA TGCAGCGTTAGGACTAGCGGGAGATACGAGCAGTACTTC.

This chain's CDR3 is CASSEGQGYNEQFF. The CDR3 bases are TGTGCCAGCAGTGAGGGACAGGGCTACAATGAGCAGTTCTTC. The J gene is TRBJ2-1, the V gene TRBV2; 9 nucleotides match TRBD1. The CDR3 is 14 residues long. Germline V CDR1 and CDR2: SNHLY, FYNNEI. The V and J ends lost 3 bases and 3 bases, in that order; junction bases with no gene match: 0.

This clonotype is a singleton in its sample. The CDR3 loop is CARGDRDQPQHF. The CDR3 region has the DNA TGTGCCAGGGGGGACAGGGATCAGCCCCAGCATTTT. The chain joins TRBV19 to TRBJ1-5; 9 positions match TRBD1. Per germline, CDR1 LNHDA and CDR2 SQIVND (reference sequence). Trimming cost V 9 bases and J 5 bases; bases outside gene matches: 2. This CDR3 has 12 residues.

The chain couples TRBV27 to TRBJ2-7, with 8 bases identical to TRBD1. CDR1 is MNHEY, CDR2 SMNVEV, per germline (reference sequence). The CDR3 has 15 residues. Trimming removed 5 bases from V and 4 bases from J; junction bases left unmatched: 10. The CDR3 region has the DNA TGTGCCAGCAGTGAATCGGACAGGGTTGCGTACGAGCAGTACTTC. As protein: CASSESDRVAYEQYF.

J is TRBJ1-1 and V is TRBV7-9; D not resolved. Trimming took off 5 bases at V and 3 bases at J, with 16 bases between the two ends. Germline V lookup: CDR1 SEHNR, CDR2 FQNEAQ (reference sequence). The CDR3 has 15 residues. The CDR3 DNA reads TGTGCCAGCAGCCCGCAGGAGATGGAGCACACTGAAGCTTTCTTT. Translated: CASSPQEMEHTEAFF.

The chain joins TRBV14 to TRBJ2-7; TRBD2 aligns across 7 bases. J lost 3 bases, V lost 0 bases, and 8 bases had no gene match. This CDR3 has 16 amino acids. Germline CDR1 is SGHDN and CDR2 is FVKESK. The CDR3 DNA reads TGTGCCAGCAGCCAAGATAAAACTAGCGCGCTCTACGAGCAGTACTTC. It translates to CASSQDKTSALYEQYF.

The chain carries TRBV5-6 and TRBJ1-5; perhaps TRBD1 as D (5 bases). Germline V gene lookup returns CDR1 SGHDT and CDR2 YYEEEE. The ends were cut back, 4 bases at V and 7 bases at J, with 12 bases in the middle. The CDR3 sequence is 13 residues long. The CDR3: CASSPRGSQPQHF. DNA for the CDR3: TGTGCCAGCAGCCCCCGGGGCAGCCAGCCCCAGCATTTT.

This clonotype was recorded a few times. The chain carries TRBV7-2 and TRBJ2-5; the D call may be TRBD1 or TRBD2 (5 bases each). The V gene's germline CDR1 is SGHTA and CDR2 FQGNSA. Trimming took off 7 bases at V and 4 bases at J, with 22 bases between the two ends. The CDR3 is made up of 16 amino acids. In DNA form, the CDR3 reads TGTGCCAGCAACCCTGGGGACCCTGGCCGACGAGAGACCCAGTACTTC. As protein: CASNPGDPGRRETQYF.

V and J are TRBV7-8 and TRBJ2-7; D unclear. Germline V lookup: CDR1 SGHVS, CDR2 FQNEAQ. V was pared by 1 base and J by 7 bases, with 14 bases between. The CDR3 totals 14 residues. CDR3 sequence (DNA): TGTGCCAGCAGCTTAGTTAACGGCCTAGAAGAGCAGTACTTC. Its protein product is CASSLVNGLEEQYF.

This chain connects TRBV6-1 to TRBJ1-5; D is perhaps TRBD1 (6 bases). Germline V lookup: CDR1 MNHNS, CDR2 SASEGT. Trimming took 6 bases from V and 9 from J, leaving 24 bases between them. The CDR3 sequence is 16 residues long. The CDR3 protein is CASSPSGGAFLGPQHF. For the CDR3, the DNA is TGTGCCAGCAGCCCCTCGGGGGGGGCCTTTTTAGGGCCCCAGCATTTT.

This rearrangement joins TRBV7-9 to TRBJ1-4, with TRBD1 as a possible D gene (6 bases). V was shortened by 5 bases and J by 5 bases, with 12 bases between the two germline ends. Germline V gene data show CDR1 as SEHNR and CDR2 as FQNEAQ (reference sequence). The CDR3 has 14 amino acids. CDR3 loop: CASSPGQLNEKLFF. DNA of the CDR3: TGTGCCAGCAGCCCCGGACAGCTGAATGAAAAACTGTTTTTT.

The chain employs TRBV19 and TRBJ2-3; D may be TRBD1 (6 bases). Germline V gene sequence: CDR1 LNHDA, CDR2 SQIVND (reference sequence). Deletions cut 4 bases from V and 4 bases from J, with 9 bases between. The CDR3 consists of 13 residues. This CDR3 is CASSTQGPDTQYF. CDR3 bases: TGTGCCAGTAGTACACAGGGTCCAGATACGCAGTATTTT.

This chain joins TRBV7-9 and TRBJ2-1; D not resolved. The CDR3 length is 16 residues. With 3 bases removed from V and 5 bases from J, the gap between germline ends came to 17 bases. Germline-derived CDR1 and CDR2 are SEHNR and FQNEAQ (reference sequence). As DNA, the CDR3 is TGTGCCAGCAGCTTTATAGTAGATAGGTTGGACAATGAGCAGTTCTTC. Protein product: CASSFIVDRLDNEQFF. The full variable domain, completed using reference TRBV7-9 and TRBJ2-1, is DTGVSQNPRHKITKRGQNVTFRCDPISEHNRLYWYRQTLGQGPEFLTYFQNEAQLEKSRLLSDRFSAERPKGSFSTLEIQRTEQGDSAMYLCASSFIVDRLDNEQFFGPGTRLTVL.

The V call is TRBV6-1, the J call TRBJ1-6; D uncertain. The CDR3 totals 14 residues. CDR1 is MNHNS and CDR2 is SASEGT in the germline V gene. Trimming removed 8 bases at V and 4 bases at J, with 12 bases between. For the CDR3, the DNA is TGTGCCAGCGGCCCCCAGGCTTATAATTCACCCCTCCACTTT. This gives the protein CASGPQAYNSPLHF.

The chain is built from TRBV4-1 and TRBJ2-3; D gene uncertain. V lost 3 bases to trimming and J lost 4 bases, with 17 bases between them. This CDR3 region has 16 residues. Per germline, CDR1 MGHRA and CDR2 YSYEKL. The CDR3 is CASSHFPPVPADTQYF. The CDR3 DNA sequence: TGCGCCAGCAGCCATTTCCCTCCCGTTCCGGCAGATACGCAGTATTTT.

The chain couples TRBV6-2 or TRBV6-3 to TRBJ1-2; D is undetermined. This CDR3 is 14 amino acids long. Germline V gives CDR1 MNHEY, CDR2 SVGEGT. V shed 5 bases and J shed 8 bases, with 18 bases lying between them. The CDR3 region is CASSADGTIWGYTF. The CDR3 DNA is TGTGCCAGCAGTGCGGACGGCACGATTTGGGGCTACACCTTC.

In DNA form, the CDR3 reads TGTGCCAGCAGTGTTGGTTTTGGGGGGACTGAAGCTTTCTTT. Protein: CASSVGFGGTEAFF. V and J are TRBV6-5 and TRBJ1-1; perhaps TRBD1 as D (5 bases). The CDR3 sequence is 14 residues long. Germline V lookup: CDR1 MNHEY, CDR2 SVGAGI. V was pared by 5 bases and J by 5 bases, with 15 bases between.

The chain is built from TRBV5-6 and TRBJ1-6, with TRBD1 matching over 12 bases. The junction had 10 bases not matched to a gene; V was cut back by 4 bases and J by 8 bases. Germline CDR1 reads SGHDT; CDR2 reads YYEEEE. CDR3 size: 17 residues. The CDR3 DNA is TGTGCCAGCAGCAGGCGGGACAGGGGGCGCGAAGATTCACCCCTCCACTTT. Translated, it gives CASSRRDRGREDSPLHF. The variable domain in full, completed from reference TRBV5-6 and TRBJ1-6, reads DAGVTQSPTHLIKTRGQQVTLRCSPKSGHDTVSWYQQALGQGPQFIFQYYEEEERQRGNFPDRFSGHQFPNYSSELNVNALLLGDSALYLCASSRRDRGREDSPLHFGNGTRLTVT.